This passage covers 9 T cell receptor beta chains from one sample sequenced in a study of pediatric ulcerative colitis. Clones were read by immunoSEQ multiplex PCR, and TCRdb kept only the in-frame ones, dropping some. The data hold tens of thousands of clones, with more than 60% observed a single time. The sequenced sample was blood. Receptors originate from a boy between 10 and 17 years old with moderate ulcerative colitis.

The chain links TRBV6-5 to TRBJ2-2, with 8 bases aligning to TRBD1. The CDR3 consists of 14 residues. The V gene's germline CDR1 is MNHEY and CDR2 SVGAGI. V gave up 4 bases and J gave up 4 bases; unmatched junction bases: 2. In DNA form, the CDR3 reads TGTGCCAGCAGTTCCGACAGGGGCACCGGGGAGCTGTTTTTT. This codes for CASSSDRGTGELFF.

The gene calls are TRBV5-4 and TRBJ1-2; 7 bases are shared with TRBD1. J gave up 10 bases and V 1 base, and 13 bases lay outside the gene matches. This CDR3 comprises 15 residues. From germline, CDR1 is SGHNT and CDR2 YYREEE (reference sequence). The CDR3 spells CASSLILGQLDIYTF. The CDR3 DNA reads TGTGCCAGCAGCTTGATACTGGGACAGCTTGATATCTACACCTTC.

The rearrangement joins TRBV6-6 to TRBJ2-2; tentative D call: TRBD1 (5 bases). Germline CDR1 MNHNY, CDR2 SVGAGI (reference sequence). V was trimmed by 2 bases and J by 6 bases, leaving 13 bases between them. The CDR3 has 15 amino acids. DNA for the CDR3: TGTGCCAGCAGTTACCGGCAGGGTGGGGCCGGGGAGCTGTTTTTT. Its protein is CASSYRQGGAGELFF.

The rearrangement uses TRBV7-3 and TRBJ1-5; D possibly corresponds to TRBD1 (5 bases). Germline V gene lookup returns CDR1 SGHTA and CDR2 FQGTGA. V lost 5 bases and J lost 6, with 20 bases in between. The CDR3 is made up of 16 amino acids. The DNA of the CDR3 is TGTGCCAGCAGCCCCGGGGGGGGAGCTGCCATTCAGCCCCAGCATTTT. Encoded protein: CASSPGGGAAIQPQHF.

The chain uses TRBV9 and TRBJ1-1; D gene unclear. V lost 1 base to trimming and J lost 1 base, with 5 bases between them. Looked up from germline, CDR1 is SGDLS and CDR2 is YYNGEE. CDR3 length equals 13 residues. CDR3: CASSVSGNTEAFF. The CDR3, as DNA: TGTGCCAGCAGCGTATCAGGGAACACTGAAGCTTTCTTT.

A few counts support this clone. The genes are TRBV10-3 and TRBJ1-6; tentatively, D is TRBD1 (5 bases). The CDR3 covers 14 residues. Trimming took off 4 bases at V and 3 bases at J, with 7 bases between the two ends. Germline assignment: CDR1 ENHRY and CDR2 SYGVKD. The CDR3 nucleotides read TGTGCCATCAGTGGACAGAACTATAATTCACCCCTCCACTTT. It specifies CAISGQNYNSPLHF.

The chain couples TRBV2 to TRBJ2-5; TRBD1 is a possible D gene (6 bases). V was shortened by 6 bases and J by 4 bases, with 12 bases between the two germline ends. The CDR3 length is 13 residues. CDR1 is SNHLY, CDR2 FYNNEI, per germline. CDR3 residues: CASRTGIPETQYF. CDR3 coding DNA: TGTGCCAGCAGAACAGGGATTCCAGAGACCCAGTACTTC.

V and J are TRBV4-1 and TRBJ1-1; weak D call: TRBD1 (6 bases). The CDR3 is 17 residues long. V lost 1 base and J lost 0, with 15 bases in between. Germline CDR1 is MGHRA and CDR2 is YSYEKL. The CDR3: CASSQVGPGTLNTEAFF. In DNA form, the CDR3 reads TGCGCCAGCAGCCAAGTTGGACCCGGGACATTGAACACTGAAGCTTTCTTT.

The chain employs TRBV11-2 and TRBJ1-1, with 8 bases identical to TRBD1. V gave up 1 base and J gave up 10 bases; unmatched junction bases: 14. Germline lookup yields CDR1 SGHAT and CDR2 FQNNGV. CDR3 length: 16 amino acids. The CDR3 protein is CASSLVGPTGASVAFF. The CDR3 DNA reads TGTGCCAGCAGCTTAGTAGGACCGACAGGGGCCAGCGTAGCTTTCTTT. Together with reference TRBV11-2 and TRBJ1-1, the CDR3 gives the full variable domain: EAGVAQSPRYKIIEKRQSVAFWCNPISGHATLYWYQQILGQGPKLLIQFQNNGVVDDSQLPKDRFSAERLKGVDSTLKIQPAKLEDSAVYLCASSLVGPTGASVAFFGQGTRLTVV.